This T cell receptor beta chain was observed in a study of T-cell memory formation after mild COVID-19. Study-wide results and limits: Whereas later expanders leaned CD4+, clones contracting day 15 to 85 showed a balanced CD4/CD8 makeup.

Trimming cost V 3 bases and J 7 bases; bases outside gene matches: 10. This CDR3 is 15 amino acids long. Using its own MiXCR run on the 5' RACE reads, TCRdb lists one record per CDR3 protein. The sample lists about 250,000 distinct CDR3 sequences, approximately 16% occurring once. With respect to this clonotype: The antigen is not known.

This clonotype originated in a man younger than 35 who had mild COVID-19 (a few samples of this study predate the infection). Cell type and time point are not known. The chain couples TRBV12-3 or TRBV12-4 to TRBJ1-2; 8 bases are a match to TRBD1. The sample consisted of PBMCs or a T cell subset sorted from them (not recorded which). CDR3 bases: TGTGCCAGCAGTTTTACATCCCAGGGGGCGGGTGGCTACACCTTC. Translation: CASSFTSQGAGGYTF.